This TCR beta chain stems from a study of cytomegalovirus exposure and HLA in healthy donors. Study-level points and caveats: Sequences of the TCR beta chain were said to predict the HLA-A and HLA-B alleles of most subjects accurately. V- and J-gene trimming in TCR beta was tied to a missense DCLRE1C variant by an analysis performed later.

Primers for the PCR totalled 60 Vbeta and 13 Jbeta. Sequenced by immunoSEQ multiplex PCR; TCRdb stores in-frame clones only, minus some. This sample yields over 95,000 clones, of which just under 75% are seen a single time; approximately 2.2% belongs to the top ten. About this clone itself: What it binds is unknown.

The origin of this receptor is a human donor in good health. Sequencing was performed on PBMCs.

The DNA of the CDR3 is TGTGCCAGCAGCGGCCCCAGGGCGCTGGGCACCGGGGAGCTGTTTTTT. Its translation: CASSGPRALGTGELFF. The chain links TRBV25-1 to TRBJ2-2; perhaps TRBD1 as D (5 bases). CDR3 size: 16 residues. Trimming took off 6 bases at V and 4 bases at J, with 18 bases between the two ends. CDR1 and CDR2 from the germline V gene are MGHDK and SYGVNS.